This T cell receptor (beta chain) was identified during a study of CD8 T cells in ankylosing spondylitis. Overall study results and limits: Seemingly characteristic of ankylosing spondylitis blood was a TCR beta motif consisting of 7 or 8 highly homologous variants. Disease-linked clones were reportedly significantly enriched in matched ankylosing spondylitis synovial fluid.

CDR3 length: 14 amino acids. Per the germline V gene, CDR1 is MNHNS and CDR2 is SASEGT. Trimming shortened V by 6 bases and J by 1 base, and 12 bases separated the two germline ends. In making TCR beta libraries, quantitative 5'-RACE with molecular barcodes was used. TCRdb recomputed calls from the 5' RACE reads with MiXCR, one row per CDR3 protein. The table records fewer than 550,000 distinct CDR3 sequences, less than 6% of them present only once. This clonotype appeared many times. The antigen is not known. This TCR derives from a male donor with ankylosing spondylitis. The gene calls are TRBV6-1 and TRBJ1-1, with D possibly being TRBD1 (5 bases). Specimen: blood, either unsorted or a sorted T cell fraction (not recorded which). The CDR3 DNA reads as TGTGCCAGCAGCCCGGGGCGGGCGAACACTGAAGCTTTCTTT. It encodes CASSPGRANTEAFF.